Below are 28 T cell receptor beta chains sequenced from a single sample in a study of Ad26.COV2.S vaccination and SARS-CoV-2 variants. TCRdb's table, derived via immunoSEQ multiplex PCR, lists solely in-frame clones and lacks some. The table has about 350,000 clones, 70% to 90% seen once. Stated treatment: about 20 received Ad26.COV2.S at low or high dose, single or two shots; about 5 received placebo; per-sample allocation not given. On day 63 after the first injection, vaccine and placebo recipients gave samples. Sequenced material: peripheral blood, taken in a trial of Ad26.COV2.S vaccine versus placebo. Receptor source: a person aged 18-65 years who received the Ad26.COV2.S COVID-19 vaccine or a placebo.

This clone is a singleton in its sample. V usage is TRBV9 and J usage is TRBJ2-5; D might be TRBD2 (6 bases). Germline loops: CDR1 SGDLS, CDR2 YYNGEE. There are 17 residues in the CDR3. V was cut by 0 bases and J by 5 bases, with 20 bases left in between. CDR3 sequence reads: CASSVATGRGGEETQYF. The DNA for the CDR3 is TGTGCCAGCAGCGTAGCTACGGGACGGGGCGGGGAGGAGACCCAGTACTTC.

The rearrangement uses TRBV24-1 and TRBJ2-1, with D possibly being TRBD1 (5 bases). Germline CDR1 is KGHDR and CDR2 is SFDVKD. The V end was cut by 2 bases, the J end by 8 bases, with 15 bases between. The CDR3 has 15 amino acids. The DNA for the CDR3 is TGTGCCACCAGTGATTCATTACAGGAGAACCATGAGCAGTTCTTC. It encodes CATSDSLQENHEQFF.

The gene calls are TRBV5-4 and TRBJ1-3; D is possibly TRBD1 (6 bases). CDR3 length: 17 residues. From germline, CDR1 is SGHNT and CDR2 YYREEE (reference sequence). Trimming left V 1 base short and J 0 bases short, with 14 bases between. For the CDR3, the DNA is TGTGCCAGCAGCTTGATGGGGGGCCAATCCTCTGGAAACACCATATATTTT. Translating it yields CASSLMGGQSSGNTIYF. The full variable domain, in which reference TRBV5-4 and TRBJ1-3 provide the parts outside the CDR3, is ETGVTQSPTHLIKTRGQQVTLRCSSQSGHNTVSWYQQALGQGPQFIFQYYREEENGRGNFPPRFSGLQFPNYSSELNVNALELDDSALYLCASSLMGGQSSGNTIYFGEGSWLTVV.

The CDR3 nucleotides read TGTGCCAGCAGTCCGGACAGGGGGCTGGGCGGGGAGCTGTTTTTT. It yields the protein CASSPDRGLGGELFF. The chain uses TRBV6-5 and TRBJ2-2, with 11 bases aligning to TRBD1. CDR3 length equals 15 residues. V was pared by 5 bases and J by 7 bases, with 6 bases of the junction left unmatched. Germline loops: CDR1 MNHEY, CDR2 SVGAGI.

This sequence joins TRBV28 and TRBJ2-1; 14 bases line up with TRBD2. V lost 8 bases to trimming and J lost 5 bases; unmatched junction nucleotides: 20. The CDR3 is 20 amino acids. Per germline, CDR1 MDHEN and CDR2 SYDVKM. CDR3 bases: TGTGCCAGCCAAAGTTTATCGGGACTAGCGGGAGCCCCAGTTGACAATGAGCAGTTCTTC. Translation: CASQSLSGLAGAPVDNEQFF.

CDR3 coding DNA: TGTGCCAGCAGCTTGAATATTTCCCCAAGGGAAAAACTGTTTTTT. Translating gives CASSLNISPREKLFF. The gene calls are TRBV5-6 and TRBJ1-4; D ambiguous. The V end lost 1 base, the J end lost 8 bases, and 15 bases lay between the germline ends. Germline CDR1 is SGHDT and CDR2 is YYEEEE. This CDR3 is 15 amino acids long.

This chain links TRBV4-3 with TRBJ2-7; D is perhaps TRBD1 (6 bases). Trimming shortened V by 3 bases and J by 3 bases, and 15 bases separated the two germline ends. The CDR3 spans 15 residues. CDR1 and CDR2 from the germline V gene are LGHNA and YSLEER. DNA for the CDR3: TGCGCCAGCAGCCAGGCTGAGGGGGAGTTCTACGAGCAGTACTTC. It yields the protein CASSQAEGEFYEQYF.

The chain is built from TRBV3-1 (or the pseudogene TRBV3-2) and TRBJ2-1; D is unclear. The CDR3 consists of 17 residues. The V and J ends lost 4 bases and 6 bases respectively, with 22 bases between them. CDR1 is LGHDT and CDR2 is YNNKEL in the germline V gene (reference sequence). In DNA form, the CDR3 reads TGTGCCAGCAGCCGTCGGGCTGGGTCTTTCCTGACCAATGAGCAGTTCTTC. This sequence encodes CASSRRAGSFLTNEQFF.

The chain links TRBV2 to TRBJ1-1; a weak D match, TRBD1 (6 bases). CDR1 and CDR2 from the germline V gene are SNHLY and FYNNEI. There are 14 residues in the CDR3. V dropped 10 bases and J dropped 4 bases, with 19 bases sitting between them. CDR3 in DNA: TGTGCCACCAATGTACAGGGCTGGATCACTGAAGCTTTCTTT. Its protein is CATNVQGWITEAFF. The entire variable domain, with the rest obtained from reference TRBV2 and TRBJ1-1, is as follows: EPEVTQTPSHQVTQMGQEVILRCVPISNHLYFYWYRQILGQKVEFLVSFYNNEISEKSEIFDDQFSVERPDGSNFTLKIRSTKLEDSAMYFCATNVQGWITEAFFGQGTRLTVV.

This clone was observed once. The rearrangement links TRBV9 to TRBJ2-5; no firm D call. This CDR3 has 14 amino acids. The V gene lost 0 bases and the J gene lost 2 bases, with 8 bases spanning the gap. The germline CDR1 and CDR2 sequences are SGDLS and YYNGEE. The DNA of the CDR3 is TGTGCCAGCAGCGTAGTTGCAGAGCAAGAGACCCAGTACTTC. It is translated as CASSVVAEQETQYF. Complete variable domain (other parts from reference TRBV9 and TRBJ2-5): DSGVTQTPKHLITATGQRVTLRCSPRSGDLSVYWYQQSLDQGLQFLIQYYNGEERAKGNILERFSAQQFPDLHSELNLSSLELGDSALYFCASSVVAEQETQYFGPGTRLLVL.

The V call is TRBV6-2 or TRBV6-3, the J call TRBJ2-1, with D hard to call. The germline CDR1 and CDR2 sequences are MNHEY and SVGEGT. The CDR3 length is 17 residues. V lost 6 bases to trimming and J lost 4 bases, with 22 bases between them. The DNA of the CDR3 is TGTGCCAGCAGCCCTTCTGTGGGTATGGAGAGATACAATGAGCAGTTCTTC. This sequence encodes CASSPSVGMERYNEQFF.

This chain joins TRBV19 and TRBJ2-7; D unclear. V was pared by 1 base and J by 2 bases, with 9 bases between. The CDR3 loop spans 14 amino acids. CDR1 is LNHDA, CDR2 SQIVND, per germline (reference sequence). The CDR3 nucleotides read TGTGCCAGTAGTATAGGTGGACGGACCTACGAGCAGTACTTC. Amino acids: CASSIGGRTYEQYF. The full variable domain, rest sourced from reference TRBV19 and TRBJ2-7, is DGGITQSPKYLFRKEGQNVTLSCEQNLNHDAMYWYRQDPGQGLRLIYYSQIVNDFQKGDIAEGYSVSREKKESFPLTVTSAQKNPTAFYLCASSIGGRTYEQYFGPGTRLTVT.

This chain joins TRBV5-6 and TRBJ1-6; 8 bases are a match to TRBD1. There are 14 residues in the CDR3. Per germline, CDR1 SGHDT and CDR2 YYEEEE. V lost 5 bases to trimming and J lost 6 bases; unmatched junction nucleotides: 4. CDR3 region: CASSFDRGNSPLHF. In DNA form, the CDR3 reads TGTGCCAGCAGTTTCGACAGGGGTAATTCACCCCTCCACTTT.

The genes are TRBV6-5 and TRBJ2-1; TRBD2 matches 9 bases. The CDR3 has 15 residues. Germline CDR1 is MNHEY and CDR2 is SVGAGI. J was trimmed by 4 bases and V by 9 bases; bases with no gene match: 10. The CDR3 coding sequence is TGTGCCAGTTGGGGGTTGACTAGCGGTTACAATGAGCAGTTCTTC. It translates to CASWGLTSGYNEQFF.

The chain joins TRBV5-1 to TRBJ2-7; 10 bases align to TRBD1. The J segment lost 1 base and the V segment lost 1 base, leaving 5 bases of the junction unmatched. The CDR3 is made up of 16 amino acids. CDR1 is SGHRS, CDR2 YFSETQ, per germline. The CDR3: CASSLWDRGRSYEQYF. The CDR3 DNA follows: TGCGCCAGCAGCTTGTGGGACAGGGGTAGGTCCTACGAGCAGTACTTC.

The CDR3 region is CASSIQAGGETQYF. In nucleotides, the CDR3 is TGTGCCAGTAGTATACAGGCGGGGGGAGAGACCCAGTACTTC. This chain connects TRBV19 to TRBJ2-5, with TRBD2 identical over 8 bases. CDR3 size: 14 residues. Germline assignment: CDR1 LNHDA and CDR2 SQIVND (reference sequence). The ends lost 2 bases at V and 4 bases at J; junction bases unmatched: 3.

V usage is TRBV3-1 (or the pseudogene TRBV3-2) and J usage is TRBJ2-1, with D possibly matching TRBD2 (5 bases). The V end lost 3 bases, the J end lost 2 bases, and 17 bases lay between the germline ends. This CDR3 is 17 amino acids long. Germline V gene sequence: CDR1 LGHDT, CDR2 YNNKEL (reference sequence). DNA for the CDR3: TGTGCCAGCAGCCACAACTATCCCCTCGGGACCTACAATGAGCAGTTCTTC. As protein: CASSHNYPLGTYNEQFF.

The rearrangement uses TRBV5-5 and TRBJ1-4; a possible D gene is TRBD1 (5 bases). V was cut by 4 bases and J by 5 bases, with 15 bases left in between. In germline, CDR1 is SGHKS, CDR2 YYEKEE (reference sequence). CDR3 length: 15 residues. Written as DNA, the CDR3 is TGTGCCAGCAGCAGAACCGGGACGGAGAATGAAAAACTGTTTTTT. Residues: CASSRTGTENEKLFF. Together with reference TRBV5-5 and TRBJ1-4, the CDR3 gives the full variable domain: DAGVTQSPTHLIKTRGQQVTLRCSPISGHKSVSWYQQVLGQGPQFIFQYYEKEERGRGNFPDRFSARQFPNYSSELNVNALLLGDSALYLCASSRTGTENEKLFFGSGTQLSVL.

This clone was found once. The V gene is TRBV11-2, the J gene TRBJ1-5; 7 bases align to TRBD1. V dropped 5 bases and J dropped 2; count of bases not matched to a gene: 3. The germline V gene encodes CDR1 SGHAT and CDR2 FQNNGV. This CDR3 is built from 14 residues. The CDR3 is CASSLDRGNQPQHF. CDR3 in DNA: TGTGCCAGCAGCCTCGACAGGGGCAATCAGCCCCAGCATTTT.

This clone occurred once. J is TRBJ2-3 and V is TRBV6-2 or TRBV6-3; a possible D gene is TRBD2 (6 bases). CDR3 size: 16 residues. Germline V CDR1 and CDR2: MNHEY, SVGEGT. Between the trimmed V and J ends, which lost 2 bases and 1 base, there was a span of 13 bases. CDR3: CASSYPKTGGTDTQYF. CDR3 coding DNA: TGTGCCAGCAGTTACCCAAAGACGGGGGGCACAGATACGCAGTATTTT.

V usage is TRBV28 and J usage is TRBJ2-7; 8 bases line up with TRBD2. The CDR3 contains 16 residues. Trimming cost V 3 bases and J 6 bases; bases outside gene matches: 13. Germline-derived CDR1 and CDR2 are MDHEN and SYDVKM. DNA of the CDR3: TGTGCCAGCAGTTTTAATAGAGGAGCGGGAGTACTCGAGCAGTACTTC. This sequence encodes CASSFNRGAGVLEQYF.

The rearrangement links TRBV30 to TRBJ1-4, with D possibly being TRBD1 (6 bases). The V end lost 3 bases, the J end lost 7 bases, and 18 bases lay between the germline ends. Germline V gives CDR1 GTSNPN, CDR2 SVGIG (reference sequence). The CDR3 consists of 15 residues. CDR3 DNA: TGTGCCTGGAGCCAAAAACAGGGTTTTGGTGAAAAACTGTTTTTT. It is translated as CAWSQKQGFGEKLFF.

The chain combines TRBV6-5 with TRBJ2-7; perhaps TRBD1 as D (6 bases). Deletions cut 6 bases from V and 2 bases from J, with 17 bases between. The CDR3 runs 15 residues. Per the germline V gene, CDR1 is MNHEY and CDR2 is SVGAGI. For the CDR3, the DNA is TGTGCCAGCAGAAGGGACACCACTAGAACCTACGAGCAGTACTTC. Its translation: CASRRDTTRTYEQYF.

J is TRBJ2-7 and V is TRBV12-3 or TRBV12-4, with 7 bases aligning to TRBD1. V shed 11 bases and J 5 bases; nucleotides not matched to a gene: 9. This CDR3 is 12 amino acids long. CDR3 loop: CASSGGKDEQYF. CDR3 nucleotides: TGTGCCTCATCAGGGGGTAAGGACGAGCAGTACTTC.

This clone occurred once. J is TRBJ1-6 and V is TRBV5-1; D possibly corresponds to TRBD1 (5 bases). The V gene lost 5 bases and the J gene lost 6 bases, with 9 bases spanning the gap. Germline V gene data show CDR1 as SGHRS and CDR2 as YFSETQ. CDR3 length equals 13 residues. The CDR3 region has the DNA TGCGCCAGCAGACAGGAGACTAATTCACCCCTCCACTTT. Its translation: CASRQETNSPLHF.

This clone was seen a single time. The V call is TRBV9, the J call TRBJ2-3; no clear D gene. Looked up from germline, CDR1 is SGDLS and CDR2 is YYNGEE. The length of the CDR3 is 12 residues. Between the trimmed V and J ends, which lost 4 bases and 6 bases, there was a span of 9 bases. The CDR3, as DNA: TGTGCCAGCAGCCCGAAGGAGGATACGCAGTATTTT. It yields the protein CASSPKEDTQYF.

The chain couples TRBV5-6 to TRBJ1-5, with D uncertain. Trimming took off 4 bases at V and 2 bases at J, with 10 bases between the two ends. Per the germline V gene, CDR1 is SGHDT and CDR2 is YYEEEE. CDR3 length: 14 residues. The CDR3 nucleotides are TGTGCCAGCAGCAATTGGGGTGGCAATCAGCCCCAGCATTTT. It encodes CASSNWGGNQPQHF.

The rearrangement links TRBV5-4 to TRBJ2-3, with D perhaps matching TRBD2 (5 bases). The V end lost 3 bases, the J end lost 0 bases, and 8 bases lay between the germline ends. This CDR3 is 14 amino acids long. Germline V gene data show CDR1 as SGHNT and CDR2 as YYREEE (reference sequence). CDR3 bases: TGTGCCAGCAGCTACTCGGGGAGCACAGATACGCAGTATTTT. Translation gives CASSYSGSTDTQYF.